This entry features one T cell receptor (beta chain) sequence. What this receptor recognizes is not known. Base qualities are missing; no much larger clone stands one base away. The junction shows trimming of 1 base on V and 4 bases on J, and the gene matches do not reach 6 bases of it. The CDR3 numbers 15 residues from cysteine through phenylalanine. This entry keeps only the CDR3 DNA: 45 bases, framed from base 1. CDR1 and CDR2 (SGHVS, FQNEAQ) derive from the germline V gene. The trial excluded patients who had a history of autoimmune disease or were on systemic immunosuppression. Peripheral blood for TCR sequencing was collected from all dose cohorts at baseline, on cycle 4 day 1, and on cycle 7 day 1. The samples were taken from a phase I, first-in-human, multicenter, open-label dose-escalation trial of ivuxolimab. Adults with locally advanced or metastatic melanoma, renal cell, hepatocellular, or head and neck squamous cell carcinoma were enrolled in the trial. CD4+ and CD8+ T cells were sorted separately from peripheral blood before TCR sequencing.

For sequencing of the TCRbeta CDR3 region, genomic DNA was extracted from the sorted cells. The immunoSEQ Assay was used to sequence the TCRbeta CDR3 regions. Entries here come from immuneACCESS through TCRdb and include only in-frame sequences with V and J called. Some clones fail to appear in such tables; in the studies checked, an unresolved V gene covers under half of the shortfall, and the cause of the remainder is unknown. Here the sample has 60,000 to 75,000 clones; under 95% occur a single time. The ten largest clones add up to approximately 1% of the sample. The data derive from a study of OX40 agonist ivuxolimab in advanced cancers. Concerning the study at large: Ivuxolimab was a fully human IgG2 agonistic monoclonal antibody targeting the costimulatory receptor OX40 (CD134). Peripheral TCRbeta sequencing aimed to test whether ivuxolimab altered TCR sequence diversity and caused clonal T-cell expansion. Intravenous ivuxolimab was administered to patients every 2 weeks at six dose levels: 0.01, 0.1, 0.3, 1.5, 3 and 10 mg/kg. Of the 50 to 55 patients in dose escalation, some 19 had hepatocellular carcinoma, about 15 had melanoma, 9 had renal cell carcinoma and 9 had head and neck cancer. The paper describes the monotherapy dose-escalation part (N of about 52 patients) of the phase I trial of ivuxolimab. Prior anti-PD-1, anti-PD-L1 or anti-CTLA-4 therapy was permitted, and 30% to 50% of dose-escalation patients had received checkpoint inhibitors. Partial responses occurred in three dose-escalation patients, of whom one had hepatocellular carcinoma and two had cutaneous melanoma. The dose-escalation cohort was about 87% male with a mean age of about 58 years, ranging from roughly 20 to 80. Study-wide conclusions, independent of this receptor: On average, CD8+ T cells showed more expanded clones than CD4+ T cells after ivuxolimab. Which antigens the clonally expanded peripheral T cells were specific for was not determined. In the 0.1-3.0 mg/kg groups, partial responders had among the lowest normalized peripheral clonal expansion, particularly in CD8+ T cells. Clonal expansion of both CD4+ and CD8+ blood T cells was observed from baseline to week 6 at doses 0.1 to 3.0 mg/kg. Low levels of normalized T-cell clonal expansion were also seen in some patients who did not respond.

The rearranged segments are TRBV7-8 and TRBJ1-2, with 7 middle bases fitting TRBD1. This sequence originates from an adult with an advanced solid tumor such as melanoma, head and neck, liver or kidney cancer. The material was CD4+ or CD8+ T cells sorted from blood, obtained in a trial of the OX40 agonist ivuxolimab. The CDR3 reads as follows: CASSLGGQLSYGYTF. Here is the DNA: TGTGCCAGCAGCTTAGGGGGACAGCTTAGCTATGGCTACACCTTC.